The entry below describes one T cell receptor beta chain. The antigen remains undetermined. As to time point: week 11, during vaccination. Every vaccine dose comprised 300 ug of mutant IDH1 20-mer peptide plus topical imiquimod. Only in-frame clones appear in the TCRdb table, and some are missing; sequencing was by immunoSEQ multiplex PCR. The sample yields some 25,000 clones, approximately 80% seen once. This CDR3 has 13 amino acids. Germline CDR1 and CDR2: LNHDA and SQIVND (reference sequence). The germline V and J ends were trimmed by 3 bases and 6 bases, with 11 bases remaining between them. These data originate in a study of a mutant IDH1 vaccine in newly diagnosed glioma. Overall study context: Patients received eight vaccinations in weeks 1, 3, 5, 7, 11, 15, 19, 23. Overall study results and limits: The authors found pseudoprogression apparently unrelated to changes in top peripheral T cell clonotypes. Among patients, roughly 93% showed immune responses induced by the vaccine.

The sample here was PBMCs, taken from a glioma patient whose treatment included an IDH1 peptide vaccine. This clonotype originated in a woman aged 18-35 years with glioma. This sequence joins TRBV19 and TRBJ1-1; no definite D call. The CDR3 sequence is CASSIFWPPEAFF. The CDR3 coding sequence is TGTGCCAGTAGTATTTTCTGGCCACCTGAAGCTTTCTTT.